One and the same sample provided the 14 T cell receptor beta chains below, sequenced in a study of Ad26.COV2.S vaccination and SARS-CoV-2 variants. Sample treatment: some 19 received Ad26.COV2.S at low or high dose, single or two shots; roughly 5 received placebo; per-sample allocation not given. Sampling took place 63 days after the first vaccine or placebo injection. The repertoire was sequenced with immunoSEQ multiplex PCR; TCRdb's copy has only in-frame clones and lacks some. Among some 640,000 clones listed, around 92% were seen once. The sample was peripheral blood, taken in a trial of Ad26.COV2.S vaccine versus placebo. The source of these receptors is a person aged 18-65 years who received the Ad26.COV2.S COVID-19 vaccine or a placebo.

J is TRBJ2-4 and V is TRBV7-9, with D unclear. CDR3 length equals 14 residues. V shed 1 base and J shed 3 bases, with 7 bases lying between them. From germline, CDR1 is SEHNR and CDR2 FQNEAQ (reference sequence). The CDR3 DNA sequence: TGTGCCAGCAGCTTAGAGATCGACAAAAACATTCAGTACTTC. Translation gives CASSLEIDKNIQYF.

The count of this clone is one. The rearrangement uses TRBV4-2 and TRBJ2-1; D perhaps matches TRBD2 (7 bases). The germline V gene has CDR1 LGHNA and CDR2 YNFKEQ. With 1 base removed from V and 4 bases from J, the gap between germline ends came to 14 bases. The CDR3 is made up of 16 amino acids. CDR3 protein: CASSQVGGQRYNEQFF. DNA for the CDR3: TGTGCCAGCAGCCAAGTGGGGGGGCAAAGATACAATGAGCAGTTCTTC.

The chain joins TRBV6-4 to TRBJ2-3; 12 nucleotides line up with TRBD2. The CDR3 loop spans 15 amino acids. Germline-derived CDR1 and CDR2 are MRHNA and SNTAGT. The junction had 7 bases not matched to a gene; V was cut back by 8 bases and J by 4 bases. As DNA, the CDR3 is TGTGCCAGCCGTCGACTAGCGGGAGTCCCAGATACGCAGTATTTT. Encoded protein: CASRRLAGVPDTQYF.

This clone was counted once. Other nucleotide sequences in the sample specify the same CDR3. J is TRBJ2-7 and V is TRBV7-9, with D tentatively TRBD1 (5 bases). Germline assignment: CDR1 SEHNR and CDR2 FQNEAQ (reference sequence). The V end was cut by 2 bases, the J end by 1 base, with 6 bases between. The CDR3 totals 13 residues. In DNA, the CDR3 is TGTGCCAGCAGCTTAAGGGGTTCCTACGAGCAGTACTTC. Its translation is CASSLRGSYEQYF. Combining the CDR3 with reference TRBV7-9 and TRBJ2-7 gives the whole variable domain DTGVSQNPRHKITKRGQNVTFRCDPISEHNRLYWYRQTLGQGPEFLTYFQNEAQLEKSRLLSDRFSAERPKGSFSTLEIQRTEQGDSAMYLCASSLRGSYEQYFGPGTRLTVT.

This chain uses TRBV18 with TRBJ2-7; TRBD1 matches 9 bases. V trimming: 3 bases; J trimming: 2 bases; junction bases outside the gene matches: 8. CDR3 size: 16 residues. From germline, CDR1 is KGHSH and CDR2 LQKENI. The CDR3 reads CASSPLPGTGTYEQYF. In DNA form, the CDR3 reads TGTGCCAGCTCACCTCTCCCCGGGACAGGGACCTACGAGCAGTACTTC. The full variable domain, with the rest looked up from reference TRBV18 and TRBJ2-7, is NAGVMQNPRHLVRRRGQEARLRCSPMKGHSHVYWYRQLPEEGLKFMVYLQKENIIDESGMPKERFSAEFPKEGPSILRIQQVVRGDSAAYFCASSPLPGTGTYEQYFGPGTRLTVT.

This chain uses TRBV15 with TRBJ2-2; TRBD1 matches 8 bases. J was trimmed by 4 bases and V by 11 bases; bases with no gene match: 12. There are 15 residues in the CDR3. The germline gives CDR1 LNHNV, CDR2 YYDKDF (reference sequence). The chain's CDR3 is CASRTGHPLTGELFF. The CDR3 region has the DNA TGTGCCTCCCGGACAGGGCACCCTCTCACCGGGGAGCTGTTTTTT.

The J gene is TRBJ2-2, the V gene TRBV5-1; D is possibly TRBD1 (5 bases). The V end was cut by 5 bases, the J end by 5 bases, with 19 bases between. CDR3 length: 16 amino acids. Germline CDR1 SGHRS, CDR2 YFSETQ. This CDR3 reads CASRALLGADTGELFF. CDR3 DNA sequence: TGCGCCAGCAGGGCCCTTTTAGGGGCCGATACCGGGGAGCTGTTTTTT. The variable domain in full, with the rest retrieved from reference TRBV5-1 and TRBJ2-2, is KAGVTQTPRYLIKTRGQQVTLSCSPISGHRSVSWYQQTPGQGLQFLFEYFSETQRNKGNFPGRFSGRQFSNSRSEMNVSTLELGDSALYLCASRALLGADTGELFFGEGSRLTVL.

This rearrangement joins TRBV19 to TRBJ2-2; a possible D gene is TRBD2 (5 bases). The CDR3 totals 14 residues. Germline V gives CDR1 LNHDA, CDR2 SQIVND (reference sequence). V lost 2 bases and J 5 bases, leaving 9 bases between the germline ends. CDR3 in amino acids: CASSIIRGTGELFF. CDR3 in DNA: TGTGCCAGTAGTATAATCAGAGGGACCGGGGAGCTGTTTTTT.

Written as DNA, the CDR3 is TGCGCCAGCAGCCCCCTCGCGGGAGGGCGGGGCGGGGAGCTGTTTTTT. Translating it yields CASSPLAGGRGGELFF. The chain has TRBV5-1 and TRBJ2-2; TRBD2 matches 9 bases. With V trimmed by 4 bases and J by 7 bases, 11 bases remained unmatched. Germline CDR1 reads SGHRS; CDR2 reads YFSETQ. The CDR3 covers 16 residues.

V is TRBV15 and J is TRBJ2-2; 16 bases align to TRBD2. The junction had 10 bases not matched to a gene; V was cut back by 3 bases and J by 0 bases. CDR1 and CDR2 (germline): LNHNV, YYDKDF (reference sequence). The length of the CDR3 is 21 residues. CDR3 sequence: CATSSTKTGTSGRANTGELFF. The CDR3 nucleotides are TGTGCCACCAGCAGTACCAAGACCGGGACTAGCGGGAGGGCGAACACCGGGGAGCTGTTTTTT.

V is TRBV24-1 and J is TRBJ2-2; D unclear. Germline lookup yields CDR1 KGHDR and CDR2 SFDVKD. V lost 7 bases and J lost 4, with 9 bases in between. This CDR3 has 13 amino acids. The CDR3 DNA sequence: TGTGCCACCAGCAGCCCTACCACCGGGGAGCTGTTTTTT. Translating it yields CATSSPTTGELFF.

The count of this clone is one. V gene TRBV19 combines with J gene TRBJ2-7; possibly TRBD1 for D (6 bases). From germline, CDR1 is LNHDA and CDR2 SQIVND (reference sequence). The CDR3 totals 14 residues. Between the trimmed V and J ends, which lost 3 bases and 3 bases, there was a span of 12 bases. CDR3 DNA sequence: TGTGCCAGTAGTATGAGTGGGGGCTACTACGAGCAGTACTTC. Protein sequence: CASSMSGGYYEQYF.

The chain is built from TRBV15 and TRBJ1-3; D uncertain. Between the trimmed V and J ends, which lost 1 base and 5 bases, there was a span of 3 bases. The CDR3 loop spans 12 amino acids. The germline V gene encodes CDR1 LNHNV and CDR2 YYDKDF (reference sequence). In DNA form, the CDR3 reads TGTGCCACCAGCAGAGGCCGAAACACCATATATTTT. Protein product: CATSRGRNTIYF.

CDR3 sequence: CATSGIHPNTGELFF. The CDR3 bases are TGTGCCACCTCAGGTATCCATCCGAACACCGGGGAGCTGTTTTTT. The chain couples TRBV24-1 to TRBJ2-2; D not certain. The CDR3 is made up of 15 amino acids. Trimming took 9 bases from V and 0 from J, leaving 13 bases between them. CDR1 is KGHDR, CDR2 SFDVKD, per germline.